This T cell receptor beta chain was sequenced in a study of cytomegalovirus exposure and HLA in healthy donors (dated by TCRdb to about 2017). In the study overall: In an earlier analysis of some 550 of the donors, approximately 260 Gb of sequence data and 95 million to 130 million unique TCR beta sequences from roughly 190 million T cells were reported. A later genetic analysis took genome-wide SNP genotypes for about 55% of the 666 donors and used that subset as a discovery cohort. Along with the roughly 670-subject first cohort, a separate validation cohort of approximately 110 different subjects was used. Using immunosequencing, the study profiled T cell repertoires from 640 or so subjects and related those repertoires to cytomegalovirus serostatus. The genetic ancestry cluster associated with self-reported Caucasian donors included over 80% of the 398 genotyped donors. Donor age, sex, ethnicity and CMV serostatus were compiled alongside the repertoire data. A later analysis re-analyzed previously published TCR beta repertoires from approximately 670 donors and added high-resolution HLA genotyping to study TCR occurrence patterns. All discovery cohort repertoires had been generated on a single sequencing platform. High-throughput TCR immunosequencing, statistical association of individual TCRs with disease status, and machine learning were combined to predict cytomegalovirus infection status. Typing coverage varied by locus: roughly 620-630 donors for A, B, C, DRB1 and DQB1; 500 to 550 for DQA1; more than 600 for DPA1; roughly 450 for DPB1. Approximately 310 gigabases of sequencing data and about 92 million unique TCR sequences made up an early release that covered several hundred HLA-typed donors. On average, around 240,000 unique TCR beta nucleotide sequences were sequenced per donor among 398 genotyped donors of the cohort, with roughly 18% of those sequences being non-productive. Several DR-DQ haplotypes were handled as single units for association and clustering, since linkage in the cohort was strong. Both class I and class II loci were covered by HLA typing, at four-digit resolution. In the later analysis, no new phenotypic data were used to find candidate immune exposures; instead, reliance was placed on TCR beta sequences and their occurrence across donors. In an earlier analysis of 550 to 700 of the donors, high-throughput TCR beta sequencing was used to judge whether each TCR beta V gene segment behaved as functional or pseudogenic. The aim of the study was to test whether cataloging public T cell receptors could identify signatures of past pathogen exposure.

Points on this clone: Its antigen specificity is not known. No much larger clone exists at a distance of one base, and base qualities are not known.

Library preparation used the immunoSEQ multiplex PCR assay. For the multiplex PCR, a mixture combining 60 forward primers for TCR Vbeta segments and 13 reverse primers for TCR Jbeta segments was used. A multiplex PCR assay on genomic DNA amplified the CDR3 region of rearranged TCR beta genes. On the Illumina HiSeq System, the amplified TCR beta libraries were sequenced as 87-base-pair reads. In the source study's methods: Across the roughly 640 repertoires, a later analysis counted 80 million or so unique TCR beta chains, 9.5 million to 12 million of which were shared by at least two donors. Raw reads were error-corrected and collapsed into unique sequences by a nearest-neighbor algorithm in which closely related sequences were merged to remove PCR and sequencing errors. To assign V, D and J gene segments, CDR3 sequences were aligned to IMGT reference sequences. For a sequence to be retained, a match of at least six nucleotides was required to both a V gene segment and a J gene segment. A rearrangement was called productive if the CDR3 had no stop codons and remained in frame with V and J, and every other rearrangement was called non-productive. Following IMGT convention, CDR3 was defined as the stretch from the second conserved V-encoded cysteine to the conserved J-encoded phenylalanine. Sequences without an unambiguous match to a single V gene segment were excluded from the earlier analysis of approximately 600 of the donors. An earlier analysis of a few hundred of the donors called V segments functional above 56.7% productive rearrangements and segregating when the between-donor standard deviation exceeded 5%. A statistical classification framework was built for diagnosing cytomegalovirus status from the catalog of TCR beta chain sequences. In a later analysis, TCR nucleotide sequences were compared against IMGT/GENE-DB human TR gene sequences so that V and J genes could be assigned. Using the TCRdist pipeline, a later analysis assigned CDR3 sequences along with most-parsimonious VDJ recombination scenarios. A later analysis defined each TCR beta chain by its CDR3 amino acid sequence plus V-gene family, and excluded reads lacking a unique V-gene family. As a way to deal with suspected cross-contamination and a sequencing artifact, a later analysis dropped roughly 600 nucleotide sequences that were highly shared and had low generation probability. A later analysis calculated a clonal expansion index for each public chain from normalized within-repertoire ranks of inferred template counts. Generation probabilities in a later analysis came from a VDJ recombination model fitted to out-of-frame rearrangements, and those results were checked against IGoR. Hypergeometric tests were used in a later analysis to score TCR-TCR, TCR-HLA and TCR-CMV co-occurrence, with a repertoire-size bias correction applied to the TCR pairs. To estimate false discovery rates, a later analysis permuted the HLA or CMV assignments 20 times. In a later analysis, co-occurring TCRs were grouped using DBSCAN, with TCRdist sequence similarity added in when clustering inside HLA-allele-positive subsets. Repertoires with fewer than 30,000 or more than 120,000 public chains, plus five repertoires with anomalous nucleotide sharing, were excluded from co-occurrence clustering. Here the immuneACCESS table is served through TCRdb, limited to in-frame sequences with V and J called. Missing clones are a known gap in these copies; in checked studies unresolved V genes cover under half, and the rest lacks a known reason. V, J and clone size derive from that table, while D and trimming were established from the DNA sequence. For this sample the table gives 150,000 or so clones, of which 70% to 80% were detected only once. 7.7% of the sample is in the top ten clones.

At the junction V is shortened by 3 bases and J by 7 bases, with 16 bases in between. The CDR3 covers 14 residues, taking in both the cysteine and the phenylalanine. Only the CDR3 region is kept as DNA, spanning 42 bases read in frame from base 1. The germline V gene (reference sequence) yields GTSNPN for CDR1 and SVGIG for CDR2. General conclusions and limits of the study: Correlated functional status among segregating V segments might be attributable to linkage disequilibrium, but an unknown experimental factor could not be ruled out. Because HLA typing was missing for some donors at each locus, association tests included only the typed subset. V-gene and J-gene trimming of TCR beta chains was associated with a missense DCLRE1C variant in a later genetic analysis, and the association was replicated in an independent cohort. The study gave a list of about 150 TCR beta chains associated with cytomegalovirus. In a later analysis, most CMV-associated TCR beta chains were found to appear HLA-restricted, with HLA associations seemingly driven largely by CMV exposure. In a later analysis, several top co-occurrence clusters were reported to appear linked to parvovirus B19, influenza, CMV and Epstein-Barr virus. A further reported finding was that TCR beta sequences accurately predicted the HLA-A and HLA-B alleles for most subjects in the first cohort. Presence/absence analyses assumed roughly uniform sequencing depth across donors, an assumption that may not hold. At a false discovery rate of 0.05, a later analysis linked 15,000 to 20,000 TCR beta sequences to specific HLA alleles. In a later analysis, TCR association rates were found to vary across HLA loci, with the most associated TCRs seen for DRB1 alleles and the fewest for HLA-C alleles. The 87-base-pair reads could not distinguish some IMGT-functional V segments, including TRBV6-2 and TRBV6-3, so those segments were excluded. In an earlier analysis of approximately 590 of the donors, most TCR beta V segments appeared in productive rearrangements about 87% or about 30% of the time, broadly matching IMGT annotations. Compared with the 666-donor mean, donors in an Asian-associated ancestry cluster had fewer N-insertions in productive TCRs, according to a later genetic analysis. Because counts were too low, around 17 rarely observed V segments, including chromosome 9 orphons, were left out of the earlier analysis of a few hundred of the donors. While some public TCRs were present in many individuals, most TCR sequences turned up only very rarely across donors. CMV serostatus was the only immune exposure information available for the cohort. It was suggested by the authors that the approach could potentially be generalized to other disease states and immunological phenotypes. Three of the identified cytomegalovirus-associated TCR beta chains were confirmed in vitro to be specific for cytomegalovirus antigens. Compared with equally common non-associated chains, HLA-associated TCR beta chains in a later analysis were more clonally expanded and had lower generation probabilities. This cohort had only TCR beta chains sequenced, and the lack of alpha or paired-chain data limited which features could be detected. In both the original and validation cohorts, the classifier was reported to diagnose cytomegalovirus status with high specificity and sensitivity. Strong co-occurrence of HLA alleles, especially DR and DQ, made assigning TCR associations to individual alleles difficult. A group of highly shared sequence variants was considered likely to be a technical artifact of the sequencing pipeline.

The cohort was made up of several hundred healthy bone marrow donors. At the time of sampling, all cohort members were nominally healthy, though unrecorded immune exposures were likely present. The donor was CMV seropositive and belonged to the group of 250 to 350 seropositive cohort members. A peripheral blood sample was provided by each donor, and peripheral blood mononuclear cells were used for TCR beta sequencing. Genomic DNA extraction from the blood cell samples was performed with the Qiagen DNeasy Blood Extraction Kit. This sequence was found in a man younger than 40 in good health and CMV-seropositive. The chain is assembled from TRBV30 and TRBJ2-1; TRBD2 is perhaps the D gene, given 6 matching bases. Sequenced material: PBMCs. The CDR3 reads CAWSSIAARNEQFF. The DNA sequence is TGTGCCTGGAGCTCGATAGCGGCACGAAATGAGCAGTTCTTC.